This TCR beta chain is drawn from a study of shared clonotypes between healthy human individuals. Splitting of each subset's genomic DNA was done evenly across several immunoSEQ plates. Measured with immunoSEQ multiplex PCR; TCRdb has only the in-frame clones, and not every one. The sample records around 1,000,000 clones, approximately 75% being singletons. General study findings and limits: Generally, naive subsets came out with larger estimated richness than memory subsets. Owing to a small donor count, the genetic and exposure-history diversity represented was limited.

Healthy and HIV-negative, the adult donors had no recent acute infections or vaccinations. This clone was counted once. Antigen: not known. Germline lookup yields CDR1 SGDLS and CDR2 YYNGEE. V lost 4 bases and J 3 bases, leaving 14 bases between the germline ends. This CDR3 region has 14 residues. The sequencing sample was made of memory CD4+ T cells from PBMCs. Sample subset: CD45RA-negative fraction. The chain carries TRBV9 and TRBJ2-7, with D maybe TRBD2 (6 bases). The receptor was isolated from a man aged 18-30 years in good health. Some clones in this sample may be carry-over from other donors' samples. The CDR3 is CASSRGVTSYEQYF. The CDR3 bases are TGTGCCAGCAGCCGCGGGGTGACTAGCTACGAGCAGTACTTC.